This TCR beta chain was recorded in a study of T-cell reconstitution after alpha-beta-depleted transplantation in children. Points from the study as a whole: Hyperexpanded clones declined; after one year, newly produced T cells mostly supplied diversity. Several patients had high TCRbeta diversity at day 60; it came from surviving recipient T cells and thymic progenitors. It was reported that alpha-beta T cells came from several hundred expanded graft clones (about two months after transplant).

TCRbeta library construction was performed incorporating unique molecular identifiers. TCRdb re-analysed the PCR reads in MiXCR, keeping a single row per CDR3 protein. The data contain 500,000 to 750,000 distinct CDR3 sequences, over 20% of them singletons. The germline CDR1 and CDR2 sequences are ENHRY and SYGVKD. The CDR3 is 13 residues long. V was trimmed by 11 bases and J by 5 bases, leaving 15 bases between them. This clonotype came up a few times. Its antigen is currently unknown. This receptor was identified in a boy less than two years old with Wiskott-Aldrich syndrome, due to receive a stem cell transplant. The chain uses TRBV10-3 and TRBJ2-2, with D perhaps TRBD1 (5 bases). Material: PBMCs, obtained before TCRalphabeta/CD19-depleted stem cell transplant. The CDR3 bases are TGTGCCGTCCAGGGTTTAGGGACCGGGGAGCTGTTTTTT. Translated: CAVQGLGTGELFF.